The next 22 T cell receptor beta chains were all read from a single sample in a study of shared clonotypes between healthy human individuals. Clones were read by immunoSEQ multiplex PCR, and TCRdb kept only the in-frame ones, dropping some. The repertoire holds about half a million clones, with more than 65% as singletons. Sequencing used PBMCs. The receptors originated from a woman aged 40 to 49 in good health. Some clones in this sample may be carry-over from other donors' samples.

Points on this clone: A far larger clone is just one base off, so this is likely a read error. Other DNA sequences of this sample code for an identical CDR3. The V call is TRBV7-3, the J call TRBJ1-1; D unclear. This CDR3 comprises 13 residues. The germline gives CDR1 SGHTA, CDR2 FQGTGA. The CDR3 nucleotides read TGTGCTAGCAGCTCCCAACAGAACACTGAAGCTTTCTTT. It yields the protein CASSSQQNTEAFF.

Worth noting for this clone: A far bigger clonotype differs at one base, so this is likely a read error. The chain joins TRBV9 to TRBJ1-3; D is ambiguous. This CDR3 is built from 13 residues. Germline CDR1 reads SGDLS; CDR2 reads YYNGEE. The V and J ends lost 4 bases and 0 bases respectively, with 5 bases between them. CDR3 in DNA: TGTGCCAGCAGCCCGGGCTCTGGAAACACCATATATTTT. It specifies CASSPGSGNTIYF.

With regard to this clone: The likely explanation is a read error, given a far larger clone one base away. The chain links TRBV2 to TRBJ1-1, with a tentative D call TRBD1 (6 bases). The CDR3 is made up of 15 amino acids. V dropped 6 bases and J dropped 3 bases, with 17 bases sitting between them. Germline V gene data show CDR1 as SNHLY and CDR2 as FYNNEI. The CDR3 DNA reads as TGTGCCAGCAGGTATCATACGGGGGGCTACACTGAAGCTTTCTTT. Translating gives CASRYHTGGYTEAFF.

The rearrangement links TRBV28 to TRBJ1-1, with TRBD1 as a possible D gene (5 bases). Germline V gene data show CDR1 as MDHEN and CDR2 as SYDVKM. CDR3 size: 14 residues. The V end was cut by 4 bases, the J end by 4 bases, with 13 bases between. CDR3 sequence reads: CASSSPGSGTEAFF. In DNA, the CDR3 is TGTGCCAGCAGTTCGCCAGGGTCTGGCACTGAAGCTTTCTTT. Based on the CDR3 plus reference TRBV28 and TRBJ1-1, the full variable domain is DVKVTQSSRYLVKRTGEKVFLECVQDMDHENMFWYRQDPGLGLRLIYFSYDVKMKEKGDIPEGYSVSREKKERFSLILESASTNQTSMYLCASSSPGSGTEAFFGQGTRLTVV.

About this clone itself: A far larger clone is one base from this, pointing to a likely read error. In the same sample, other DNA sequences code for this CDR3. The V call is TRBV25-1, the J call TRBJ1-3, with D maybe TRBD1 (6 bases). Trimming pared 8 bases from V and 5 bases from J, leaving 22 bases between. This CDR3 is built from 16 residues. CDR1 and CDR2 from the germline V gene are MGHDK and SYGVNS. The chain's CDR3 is CASEKGGGARRNTIYF. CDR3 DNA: TGTGCCAGCGAGAAGGGGGGCGGGGCCCGGCGAAACACCATATATTTT.

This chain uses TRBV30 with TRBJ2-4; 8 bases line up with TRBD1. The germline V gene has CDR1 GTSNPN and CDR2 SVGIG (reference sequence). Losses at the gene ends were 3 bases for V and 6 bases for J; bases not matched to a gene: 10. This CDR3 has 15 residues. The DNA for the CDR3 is TGTGCCTGGAGAAACCAGGGGGCGCAGGGAAACATTCAGTACTTC. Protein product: CAWRNQGAQGNIQYF.

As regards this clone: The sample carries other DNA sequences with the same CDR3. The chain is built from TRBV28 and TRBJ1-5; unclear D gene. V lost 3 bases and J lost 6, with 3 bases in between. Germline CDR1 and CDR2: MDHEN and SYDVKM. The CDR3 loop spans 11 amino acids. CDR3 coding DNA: TGTGCCAGCAGTTTTGGTCAGCCCCAGCATTTT. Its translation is CASSFGQPQHF.

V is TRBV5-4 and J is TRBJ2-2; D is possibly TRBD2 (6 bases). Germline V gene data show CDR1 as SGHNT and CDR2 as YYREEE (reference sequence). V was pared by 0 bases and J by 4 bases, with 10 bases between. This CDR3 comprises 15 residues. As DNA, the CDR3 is TGTGCCAGCAGCTTGGATCCGGGGGTCACCGGGGAGCTGTTTTTT. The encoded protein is CASSLDPGVTGELFF.

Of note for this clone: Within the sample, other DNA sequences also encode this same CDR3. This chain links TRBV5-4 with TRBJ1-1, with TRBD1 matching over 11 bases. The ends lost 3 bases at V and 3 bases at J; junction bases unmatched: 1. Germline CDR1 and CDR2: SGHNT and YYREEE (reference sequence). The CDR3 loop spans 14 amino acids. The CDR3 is CASSWGQGDTEAFF. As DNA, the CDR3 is TGTGCCAGCAGCTGGGGACAGGGGGACACTGAAGCTTTCTTT.

In DNA, the CDR3 is TGTGCCAGCAGCTTAAGGCTTGGCGGGACCGGGGAGCTGTTTTTT. Translation: CASSLRLGGTGELFF. The gene calls are TRBV7-8 and TRBJ2-2; TRBD2 is a possible D gene (5 bases). The CDR3 has 15 amino acids. Germline V gene lookup returns CDR1 SGHVS and CDR2 FQNEAQ. The V and J ends lost 2 bases and 5 bases respectively, with 12 bases between them. The entire variable domain, with the rest obtained from reference TRBV7-8 and TRBJ2-2, is as follows: GAGVSQSPRYKVAKRGQDVALRCDPISGHVSLFWYQQALGQGPEFLTYFQNEAQLDKSGLPSDRFFAERPEGSVSTLKIQRTQQEDSAVYLCASSLRLGGTGELFFGEGSRLTVL.

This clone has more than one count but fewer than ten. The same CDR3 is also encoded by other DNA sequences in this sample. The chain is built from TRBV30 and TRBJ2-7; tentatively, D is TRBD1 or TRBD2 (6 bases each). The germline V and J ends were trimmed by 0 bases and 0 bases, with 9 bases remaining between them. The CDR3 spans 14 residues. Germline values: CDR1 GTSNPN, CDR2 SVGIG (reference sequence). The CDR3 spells CAWSVGGSSYEQYF. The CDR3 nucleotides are TGTGCCTGGAGTGTAGGGGGGAGCTCCTACGAGCAGTACTTC.

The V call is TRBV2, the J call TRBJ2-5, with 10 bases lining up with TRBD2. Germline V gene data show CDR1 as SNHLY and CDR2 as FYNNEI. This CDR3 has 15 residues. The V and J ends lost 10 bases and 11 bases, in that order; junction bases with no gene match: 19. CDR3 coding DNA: TGTGCCACACCCGGGGTTAGCGGGAGGTCCTACGGGCAGTACTTC. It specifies CATPGVSGRSYGQYF.

The CDR3 nucleotides read TGTGCCAGCAGATTGGGACGGACCTTCTCCTACGAGCAGTACTTC. It encodes CASRLGRTFSYEQYF. V and J are TRBV2 and TRBJ2-7, with D perhaps TRBD1 or TRBD2 (5 bases each). Deletions cut 6 bases from V and 0 bases from J, with 15 bases between. The CDR3 is made up of 15 amino acids. Germline CDR1 SNHLY, CDR2 FYNNEI.

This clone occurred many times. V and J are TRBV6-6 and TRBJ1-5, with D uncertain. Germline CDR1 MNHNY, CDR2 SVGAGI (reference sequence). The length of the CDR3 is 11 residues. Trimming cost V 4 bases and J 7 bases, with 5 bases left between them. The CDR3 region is CASSSEQPQHF. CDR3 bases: TGTGCCAGCAGTTCGGAGCAGCCCCAGCATTTT.

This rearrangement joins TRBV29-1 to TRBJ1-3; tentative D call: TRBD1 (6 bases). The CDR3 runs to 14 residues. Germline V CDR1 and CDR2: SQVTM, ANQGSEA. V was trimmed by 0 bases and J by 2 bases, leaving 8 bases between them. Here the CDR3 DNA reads TGCAGCGTTGAAGACAGGGGAACTGGAAACACCATATATTTT. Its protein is CSVEDRGTGNTIYF. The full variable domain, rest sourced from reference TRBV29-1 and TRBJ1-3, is SAVISQKPSRDICQRGTSLTIQCQVDSQVTMMFWYRQQPGQSLTLIATANQGSEATYESGFVIDKFPISRPNLTFSTLTVSNMSPEDSSIYLCSVEDRGTGNTIYFGEGSWLTVV.

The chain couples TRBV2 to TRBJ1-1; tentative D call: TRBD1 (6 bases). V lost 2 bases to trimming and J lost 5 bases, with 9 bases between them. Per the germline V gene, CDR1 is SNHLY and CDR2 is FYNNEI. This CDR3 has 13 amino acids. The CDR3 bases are TGTGCCAGCAGTGAACAGGGGTCGACTGAAGCTTTCTTT. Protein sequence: CASSEQGSTEAFF. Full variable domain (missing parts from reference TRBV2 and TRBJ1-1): EPEVTQTPSHQVTQMGQEVILRCVPISNHLYFYWYRQILGQKVEFLVSFYNNEISEKSEIFDDQFSVERPDGSNFTLKIRSTKLEDSAMYFCASSEQGSTEAFFGQGTRLTVV.

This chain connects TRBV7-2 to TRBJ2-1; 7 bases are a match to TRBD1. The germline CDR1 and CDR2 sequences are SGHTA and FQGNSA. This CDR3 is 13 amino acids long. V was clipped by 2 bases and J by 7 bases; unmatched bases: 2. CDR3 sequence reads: CASSLPRGNEQFF. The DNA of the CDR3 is TGTGCCAGCAGCTTACCCAGGGGGAATGAGCAGTTCTTC.

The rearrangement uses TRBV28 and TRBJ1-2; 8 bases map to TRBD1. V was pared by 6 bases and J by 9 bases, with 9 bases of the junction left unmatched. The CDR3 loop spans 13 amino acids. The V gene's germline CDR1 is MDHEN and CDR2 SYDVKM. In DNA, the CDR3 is TGTGCCAGCAGCCCCGCGACAGGGGAGAGCTACACCTTC. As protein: CASSPATGESYTF.

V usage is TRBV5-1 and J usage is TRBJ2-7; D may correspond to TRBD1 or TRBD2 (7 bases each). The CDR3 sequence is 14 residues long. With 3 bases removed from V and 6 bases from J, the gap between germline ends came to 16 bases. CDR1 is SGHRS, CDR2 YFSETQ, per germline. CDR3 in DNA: TGCGCCAGCAGCTATGCGGGGAGGGGGCTCGAGCAGTACTTC. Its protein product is CASSYAGRGLEQYF. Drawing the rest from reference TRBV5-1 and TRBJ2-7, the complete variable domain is KAGVTQTPRYLIKTRGQQVTLSCSPISGHRSVSWYQQTPGQGLQFLFEYFSETQRNKGNFPGRFSGRQFSNSRSEMNVSTLELGDSALYLCASSYAGRGLEQYFGPGTRLTVT.

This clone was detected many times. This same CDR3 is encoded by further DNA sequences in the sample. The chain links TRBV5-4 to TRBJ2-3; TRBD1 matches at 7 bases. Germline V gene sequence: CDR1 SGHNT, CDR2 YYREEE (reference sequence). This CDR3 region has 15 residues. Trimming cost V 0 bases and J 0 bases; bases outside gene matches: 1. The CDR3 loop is CASSLGDRSTDTQYF. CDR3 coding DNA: TGTGCCAGCAGCTTGGGGGACAGAAGCACAGATACGCAGTATTTT.

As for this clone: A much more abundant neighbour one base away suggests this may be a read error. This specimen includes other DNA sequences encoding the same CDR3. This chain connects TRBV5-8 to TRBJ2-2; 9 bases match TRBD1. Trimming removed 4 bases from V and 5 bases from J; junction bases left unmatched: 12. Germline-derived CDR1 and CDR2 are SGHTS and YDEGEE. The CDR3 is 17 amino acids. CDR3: CASSPTFPGQGTGELFF. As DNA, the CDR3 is TGTGCCAGCAGCCCCACCTTTCCGGGACAGGGAACCGGGGAGCTGTTTTTT.

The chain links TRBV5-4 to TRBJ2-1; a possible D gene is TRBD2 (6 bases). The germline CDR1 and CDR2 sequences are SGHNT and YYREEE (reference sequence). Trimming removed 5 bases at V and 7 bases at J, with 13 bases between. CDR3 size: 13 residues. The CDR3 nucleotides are TGTGCCAGCAGGCCGGGAGTCGGGAATGAGCAGTTCTTC. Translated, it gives CASRPGVGNEQFF.